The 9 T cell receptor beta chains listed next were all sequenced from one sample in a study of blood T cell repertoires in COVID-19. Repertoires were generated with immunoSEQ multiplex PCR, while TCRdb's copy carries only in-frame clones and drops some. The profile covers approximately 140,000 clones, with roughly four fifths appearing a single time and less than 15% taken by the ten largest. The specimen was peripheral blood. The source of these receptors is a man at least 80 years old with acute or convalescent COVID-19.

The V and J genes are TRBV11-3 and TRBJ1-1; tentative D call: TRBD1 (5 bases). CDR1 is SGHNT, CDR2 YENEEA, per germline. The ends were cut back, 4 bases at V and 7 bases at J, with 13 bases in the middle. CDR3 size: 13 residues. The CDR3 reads CASSSAPGYEAFF. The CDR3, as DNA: TGTGCCAGCAGCTCCGCGCCAGGGTATGAAGCTTTCTTT.

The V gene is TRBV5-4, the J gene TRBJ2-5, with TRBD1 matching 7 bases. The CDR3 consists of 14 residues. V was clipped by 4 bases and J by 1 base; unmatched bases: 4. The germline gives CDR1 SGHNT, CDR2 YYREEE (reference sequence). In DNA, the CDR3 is TGTGCCAGCAGCGAGGACAGGTTCCAAGAGACCCAGTACTTC. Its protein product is CASSEDRFQETQYF.

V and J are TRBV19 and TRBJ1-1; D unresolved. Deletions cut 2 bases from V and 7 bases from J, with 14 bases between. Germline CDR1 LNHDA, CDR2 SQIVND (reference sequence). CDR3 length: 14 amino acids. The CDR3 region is CASSINKRRGEAFF. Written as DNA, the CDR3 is TGTGCCAGTAGTATAAATAAACGGAGAGGTGAAGCTTTCTTT. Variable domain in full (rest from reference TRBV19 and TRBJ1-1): DGGITQSPKYLFRKEGQNVTLSCEQNLNHDAMYWYRQDPGQGLRLIYYSQIVNDFQKGDIAEGYSVSREKKESFPLTVTSAQKNPTAFYLCASSINKRRGEAFFGQGTRLTVV.

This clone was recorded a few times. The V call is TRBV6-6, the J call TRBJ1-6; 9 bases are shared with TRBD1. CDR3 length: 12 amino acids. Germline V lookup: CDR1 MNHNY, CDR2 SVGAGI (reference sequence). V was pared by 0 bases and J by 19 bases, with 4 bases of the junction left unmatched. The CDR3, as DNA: TGTGCCAGCAGTTACTCCGGGACAGGGTATCACTTT. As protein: CASSYSGTGYHF.

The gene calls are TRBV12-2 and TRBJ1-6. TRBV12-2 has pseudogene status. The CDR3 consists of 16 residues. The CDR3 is CATRTRDCNYNSPLHF. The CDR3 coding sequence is TGTGCAACCAGGACCCGGGACTGTAATTATAATTCACCCCTCCACTTT.

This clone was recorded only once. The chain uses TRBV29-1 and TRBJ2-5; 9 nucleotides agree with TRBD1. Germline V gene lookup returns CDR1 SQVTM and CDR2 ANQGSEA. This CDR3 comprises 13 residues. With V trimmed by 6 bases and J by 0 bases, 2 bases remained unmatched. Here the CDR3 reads CSVGTGNQETQYF. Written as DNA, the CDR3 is TGCAGCGTAGGGACAGGGAACCAAGAGACCCAGTACTTC.

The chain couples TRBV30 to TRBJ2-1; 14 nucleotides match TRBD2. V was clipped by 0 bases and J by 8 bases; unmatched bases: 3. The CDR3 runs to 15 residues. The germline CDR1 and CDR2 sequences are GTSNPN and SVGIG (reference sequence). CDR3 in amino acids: CAWSVGGLAGDEQFF. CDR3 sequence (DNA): TGTGCCTGGAGTGTAGGGGGACTAGCGGGGGATGAGCAGTTCTTC.

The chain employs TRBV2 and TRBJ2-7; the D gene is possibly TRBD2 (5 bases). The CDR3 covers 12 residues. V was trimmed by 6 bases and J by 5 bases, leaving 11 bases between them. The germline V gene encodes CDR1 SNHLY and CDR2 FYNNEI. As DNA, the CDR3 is TGTGCCAGCAGCAACCCCGGGAACGAGCAGTACTTC. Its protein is CASSNPGNEQYF. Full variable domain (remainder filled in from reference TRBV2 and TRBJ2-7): EPEVTQTPSHQVTQMGQEVILRCVPISNHLYFYWYRQILGQKVEFLVSFYNNEISEKSEIFDDQFSVERPDGSNFTLKIRSTKLEDSAMYFCASSNPGNEQYFGPGTRLTVT.

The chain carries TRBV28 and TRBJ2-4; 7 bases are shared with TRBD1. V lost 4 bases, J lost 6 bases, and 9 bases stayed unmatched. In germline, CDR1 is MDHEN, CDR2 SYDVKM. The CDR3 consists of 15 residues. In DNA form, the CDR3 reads TGTGCCAGCAGTTCATTTAAGGGGGCACGAAACATTCAGTACTTC. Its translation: CASSSFKGARNIQYF.